Shown below are 8 T cell receptor beta chains from a single sample sequenced in a study of blood T cells in healthy people across ages. Next came a second PCR, run for roughly 6 to 11 cycles, which used a sample-barcoded 5' primer along with a J-beta primer mix. TCRdb passed the 5' RACE reads through MiXCR, listing each CDR3 protein once. The sample has approximately 780,000 distinct CDR3 sequences, 20% to 30% seen once; the top ten hold 2.5% to 3.5%. The sample also formed part of further work on T cells of mothers and their children.

The sequenced material came from blood. These receptors all stem from a boy under 18 in good health.

A few counts support this clonotype. The rearrangement links TRBV28 to TRBJ2-1, with D perhaps matching TRBD2 (5 bases). Looked up from germline, CDR1 is MDHEN and CDR2 is SYDVKM. V lost 5 bases, J lost 6 bases, and 17 bases lay in between. The length of the CDR3 is 15 residues. The CDR3 nucleotides are TGTGCCAGCAGTCCGAGCGACTACCGACTCAATGAGCAGTTCTTC. It yields the protein CASSPSDYRLNEQFF.

This clonotype is a singleton in its sample. One junction end disagrees with the germline gene, perhaps due to a read error. The chain recombines TRBV7-3 with TRBJ2-2; D may correspond to TRBD1 or TRBD2 (6 bases each). Germline CDR1 and CDR2: SGHTA and FQGTGA. CDR3 length equals 14 residues. DNA of the CDR3: TGTGCCAGCGGCTTAAGGGGGGACACCGGGGAGCTGTTTTTT. The encoded protein is CASGLRGDTGELFF.

This sequence joins TRBV12-3 or TRBV12-4 and TRBJ2-4; no firm D call. With 2 bases removed from V and 1 base from J, the gap between germline ends came to 6 bases. This CDR3 contains 14 residues. The CDR3 region has the DNA TGTGCCAGCAGTTTACGTCTGGCCAAAAACATTCAGTACTTC. Protein: CASSLRLAKNIQYF.

The J gene is TRBJ2-1, the V gene TRBV29-1; D is ambiguous. The germline V and J ends were trimmed by 4 bases and 4 bases, with 8 bases remaining between them. There are 12 residues in the CDR3. Germline assignment: CDR1 SQVTM and CDR2 ANQGSEA. CDR3 in DNA: TGCAGCGTTGCCCCTGGGTACAATGAGCAGTTCTTC. It specifies CSVAPGYNEQFF.

The chain carries TRBV28 and TRBJ2-5, with 9 positions matching TRBD2. In germline, CDR1 is MDHEN, CDR2 SYDVKM. Trimming removed 3 bases from V and 2 bases from J; junction bases left unmatched: 4. This CDR3 comprises 15 residues. The CDR3 loop is CASSLSSGAQETQYF. The CDR3 bases are TGTGCCAGCAGTTTGTCTAGCGGGGCTCAAGAGACCCAGTACTTC. Complete variable domain (other parts from reference TRBV28 and TRBJ2-5): DVKVTQSSRYLVKRTGEKVFLECVQDMDHENMFWYRQDPGLGLRLIYFSYDVKMKEKGDIPEGYSVSREKKERFSLILESASTNQTSMYLCASSLSSGAQETQYFGPGTRLLVL.

This clonotype was found a few times. CDR3 nucleotide sequence: TGTGCCAGCAGCGCTGACCGAGGTAGTGGCTCTGGGGCCAACGTCCTGACTTTC. Translation gives CASSADRGSGSGANVLTF. The J gene is TRBJ2-6, the V gene TRBV9; no firm D call. V was clipped by 3 bases and J by 0 bases, with 16 bases between them. The V gene's germline CDR1 is SGDLS and CDR2 YYNGEE. CDR3 size: 18 residues.

The chain recombines TRBV29-1 with TRBJ1-2, with D possibly matching TRBD1 (5 bases). This CDR3 is built from 12 residues. Looked up from germline, CDR1 is SQVTM and CDR2 is ANQGSEA. V was trimmed by 4 bases and J by 7 bases, leaving 13 bases between them. The CDR3 DNA sequence: TGCAGCGTTGCAGGCGGGGCTGGTGGCTACACCTTC. It specifies CSVAGGAGGYTF.

The CDR3 region is CSARDQGRYTGELFF. CDR3 coding DNA: TGCAGTGCTAGAGACCAGGGAAGGTACACCGGGGAGCTGTTTTTT. This rearrangement joins TRBV20-1 to TRBJ2-2, with a weak D call TRBD1 (5 bases). The V end lost 0 bases, the J end lost 3 bases, and 11 bases lay between the germline ends. The CDR3 runs to 15 residues. Germline loops: CDR1 DFQATT, CDR2 SNEGSKA (reference sequence).